This TCR beta chain was found in a study of shared clonotypes between healthy human individuals. A remark on this clone: Its antigen is not known.

Nashville, Tennessee was home to all donors, who were Caucasian adults. The study, taken as a whole, reports: Shared clonotypes across all four donors exceeded non-shared ones in generation probability. In general, naive subsets displayed greater estimated richness than memory subsets did.

The CDR3 totals 14 residues. Germline trimming cut 6 bases from V and 1 base from J; bases unmatched to any gene: 6. Per germline, CDR1 SNHLY and CDR2 FYNNEI. Data came from immunoSEQ multiplex PCR; TCRdb stores just in-frame clones and leaves some out. This sample carries more than 2 million clones, roughly 95% of them seen once, and the ten largest clones take roughly 0.13%. The V gene is TRBV2, the J gene TRBJ2-7; 7 bases are shared with TRBD1. Sequencing used naive CD4+ T cells sorted from blood. Subset denoted: CD45RA+ positively selected. The sequence derives from a young man in good health. This CDR3 reads CASSNRDRSYEQYF. CDR3 nucleotide sequence: TGTGCCAGCAGCAACCGGGACAGATCCTACGAGCAGTACTTC.